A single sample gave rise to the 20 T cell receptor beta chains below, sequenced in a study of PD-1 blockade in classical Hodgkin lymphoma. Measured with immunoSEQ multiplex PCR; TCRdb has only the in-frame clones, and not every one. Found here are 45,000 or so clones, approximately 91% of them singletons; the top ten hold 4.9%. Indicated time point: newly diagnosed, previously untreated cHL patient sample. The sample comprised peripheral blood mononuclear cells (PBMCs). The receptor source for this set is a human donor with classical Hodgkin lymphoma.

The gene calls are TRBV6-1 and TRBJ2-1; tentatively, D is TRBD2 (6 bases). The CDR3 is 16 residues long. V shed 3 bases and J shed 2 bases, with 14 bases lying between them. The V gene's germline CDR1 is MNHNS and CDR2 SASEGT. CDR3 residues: CASSEGSAGTYNEQFF. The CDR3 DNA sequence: TGTGCCAGCAGTGAGGGTTCGGCGGGAACCTACAATGAGCAGTTCTTC.

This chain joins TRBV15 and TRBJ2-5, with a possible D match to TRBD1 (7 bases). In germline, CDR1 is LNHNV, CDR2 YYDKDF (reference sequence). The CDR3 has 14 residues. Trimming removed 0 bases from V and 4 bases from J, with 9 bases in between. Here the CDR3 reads CATSRDQGGETQYF. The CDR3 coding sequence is TGTGCCACCAGCAGAGATCAGGGGGGAGAGACCCAGTACTTC.

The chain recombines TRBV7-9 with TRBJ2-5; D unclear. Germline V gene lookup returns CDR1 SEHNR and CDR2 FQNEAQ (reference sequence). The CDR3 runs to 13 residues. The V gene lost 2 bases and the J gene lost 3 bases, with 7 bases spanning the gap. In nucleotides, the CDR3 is TGTGCCAGCAGCTTAAGGGCAGAAGAGACCCAGTACTTC. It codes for CASSLRAEETQYF.

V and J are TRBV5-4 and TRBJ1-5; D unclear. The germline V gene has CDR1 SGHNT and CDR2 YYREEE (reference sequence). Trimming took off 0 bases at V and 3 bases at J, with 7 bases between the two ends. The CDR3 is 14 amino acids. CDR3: CASSLGTDNQPQHF. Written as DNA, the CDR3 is TGTGCCAGCAGCTTGGGGACCGACAATCAGCCCCAGCATTTT.

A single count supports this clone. The CDR3 loop reads CSAARDLDGNTIYF. CDR3 bases: TGCAGCGCTGCCCGCGACTTGGATGGAAACACCATATATTTT. The gene calls are TRBV29-1 and TRBJ1-3; no firm D call. CDR3 length: 14 residues. CDR1 SQVTM and CDR2 ANQGSEA come from the germline V gene. The V gene lost 7 bases and the J gene lost 3 bases, with 16 bases spanning the gap.

The CDR3 nucleotides read TGTGCCAGTAGTAATTATAGGGGACAGGGGGAGACCCAGTACTTC. Its translation is CASSNYRGQGETQYF. The chain is built from TRBV19 and TRBJ2-5, with TRBD1 matching 10 bases. After removal of 4 bases from V and 5 bases from J, the junction contained 7 bases not matched to a gene. The CDR3 loop spans 15 amino acids. Germline-derived CDR1 and CDR2 are LNHDA and SQIVND (reference sequence).

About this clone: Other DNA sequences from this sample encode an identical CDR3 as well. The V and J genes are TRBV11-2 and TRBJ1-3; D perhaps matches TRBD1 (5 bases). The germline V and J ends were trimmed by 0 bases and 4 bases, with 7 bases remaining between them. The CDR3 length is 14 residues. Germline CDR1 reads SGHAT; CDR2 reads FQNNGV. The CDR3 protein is CASSLDRAGNTIYF. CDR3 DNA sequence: TGTGCCAGCAGCTTAGACAGGGCAGGAAACACCATATATTTT.

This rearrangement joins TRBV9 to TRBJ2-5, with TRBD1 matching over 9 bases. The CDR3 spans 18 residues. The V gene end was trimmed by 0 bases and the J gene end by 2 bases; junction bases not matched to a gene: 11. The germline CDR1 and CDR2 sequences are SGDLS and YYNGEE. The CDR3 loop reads CASSVGRTGVVGQETQYF. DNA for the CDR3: TGTGCCAGCAGCGTAGGCCGGACAGGGGTAGTGGGGCAAGAGACCCAGTACTTC.

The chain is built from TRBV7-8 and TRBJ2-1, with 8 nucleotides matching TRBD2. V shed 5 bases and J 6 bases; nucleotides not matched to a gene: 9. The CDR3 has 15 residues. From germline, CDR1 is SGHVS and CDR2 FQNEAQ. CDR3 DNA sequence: TGTGCCAGCAGCACCCGACTAGCGAGAAGCAATGAGCAGTTCTTC. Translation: CASSTRLARSNEQFF.

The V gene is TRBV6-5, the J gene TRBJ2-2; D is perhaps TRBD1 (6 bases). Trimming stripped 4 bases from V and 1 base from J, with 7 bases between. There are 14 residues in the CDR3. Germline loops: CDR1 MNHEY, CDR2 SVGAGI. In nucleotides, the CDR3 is TGTGCCAGCAGTTTACAGGGGAACACCGGGGAGCTGTTTTTT. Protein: CASSLQGNTGELFF.

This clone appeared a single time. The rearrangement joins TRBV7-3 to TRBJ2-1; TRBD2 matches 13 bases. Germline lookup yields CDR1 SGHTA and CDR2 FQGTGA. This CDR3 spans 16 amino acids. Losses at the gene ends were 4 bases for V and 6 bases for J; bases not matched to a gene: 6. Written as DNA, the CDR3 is TGTGCCAGCAGCTCCCTCGGACTAGCGGGAGCCAATGAGCAGTTCTTC. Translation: CASSSLGLAGANEQFF.

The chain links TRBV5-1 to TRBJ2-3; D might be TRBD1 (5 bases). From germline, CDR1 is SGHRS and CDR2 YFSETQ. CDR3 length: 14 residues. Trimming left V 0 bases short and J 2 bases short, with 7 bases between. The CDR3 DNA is TGCGCCAGCAGCTTGGGACAGTTCACAGATACGCAGTATTTT. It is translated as CASSLGQFTDTQYF.

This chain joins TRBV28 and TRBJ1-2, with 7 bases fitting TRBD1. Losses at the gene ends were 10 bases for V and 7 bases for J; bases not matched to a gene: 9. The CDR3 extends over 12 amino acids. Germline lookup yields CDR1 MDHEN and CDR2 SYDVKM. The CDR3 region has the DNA TGTGCCACCGGGACAGCCGCCCTTGGCTACACCTTC. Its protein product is CATGTAALGYTF.

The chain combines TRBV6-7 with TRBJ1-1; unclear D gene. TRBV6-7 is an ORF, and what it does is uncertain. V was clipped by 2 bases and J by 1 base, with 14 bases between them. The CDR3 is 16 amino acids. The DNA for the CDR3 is TGTGCCAGCAGTTACCGACTAGGCAGTGGGAACACTGAAGCTTTCTTT. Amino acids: CASSYRLGSGNTEAFF.

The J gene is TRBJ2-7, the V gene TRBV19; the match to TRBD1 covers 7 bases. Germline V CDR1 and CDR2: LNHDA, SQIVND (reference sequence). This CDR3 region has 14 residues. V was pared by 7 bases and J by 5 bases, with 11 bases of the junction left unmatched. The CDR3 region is CASTPRTGYHEQYF. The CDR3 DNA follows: TGTGCCAGTACCCCGAGGACAGGTTACCACGAGCAGTACTTC.

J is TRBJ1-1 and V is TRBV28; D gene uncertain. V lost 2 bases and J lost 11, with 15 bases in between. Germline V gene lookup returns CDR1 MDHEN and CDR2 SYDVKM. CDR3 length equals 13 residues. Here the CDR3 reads CASSLVGSVGAFF. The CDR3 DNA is TGTGCCAGCAGTTTAGTGGGGTCGGTGGGGGCTTTCTTT.

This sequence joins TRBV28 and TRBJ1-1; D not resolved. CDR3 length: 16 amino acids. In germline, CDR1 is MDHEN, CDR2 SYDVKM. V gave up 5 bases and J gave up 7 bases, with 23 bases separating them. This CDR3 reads CASSPWRDYRGSEAFF. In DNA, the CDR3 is TGTGCCAGCAGTCCGTGGCGTGATTATCGAGGGAGTGAAGCTTTCTTT.

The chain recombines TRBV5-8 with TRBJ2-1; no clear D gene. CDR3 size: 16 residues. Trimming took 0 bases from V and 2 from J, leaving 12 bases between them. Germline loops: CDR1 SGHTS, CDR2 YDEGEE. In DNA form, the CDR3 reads TGTGCCAGCAGCTTGGGACGCCAGTCAGCCTACAATGAGCAGTTCTTC. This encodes CASSLGRQSAYNEQFF.

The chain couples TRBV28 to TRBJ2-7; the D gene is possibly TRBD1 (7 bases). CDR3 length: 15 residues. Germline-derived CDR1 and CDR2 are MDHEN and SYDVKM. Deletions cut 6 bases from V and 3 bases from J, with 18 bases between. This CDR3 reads CASRSQGLGGYEQYF. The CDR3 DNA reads TGTGCCAGCAGATCACAGGGGTTGGGGGGCTACGAGCAGTACTTC.

The CDR3 DNA is TGTGCCAGCAATCGACTGAACACCGGGGAGCTGTTTTTT. It encodes CASNRLNTGELFF. J is TRBJ2-2 and V is TRBV2; D not certain. The germline CDR1 and CDR2 sequences are SNHLY and FYNNEI. CDR3 length equals 13 residues. Between the trimmed V and J ends, which lost 7 bases and 1 base, there was a span of 7 bases.